Listed below are T cell receptor beta chains from one sample, sequenced in a study of blood T cell repertoires in COVID-19. Profiled with immunoSEQ multiplex PCR; TCRdb holds only in-frame clones, not every one. The sample contains 150,000 or so clones, 65% to 85% of which appear only once. Sequenced material: PBMCs or T cells enriched from blood (not recorded which). These receptors were obtained from a woman aged 40 to 49 with acute COVID-19. The CDR3 runs from the conserved cysteine through the conserved F or W. D genes are given only for firm matches. Size is stated for part of the rows, as once, few or many counts, or as a class when the clone is expanded.

TRBJ2-3	-	TRBV11-3	-	TGTGCCAGCAGCCAAGGGGGAGCAGATACGCAGTATTTT	CASSQGGADTQYF
TRBJ2-3	-	TRBV9	-	TGTGCCAGCAGCGTTCAAGCGGGAGATACGCAGTATTTT	CASSVQAGDTQYF
TRBJ2-1	-	TRBV27	TRBD2	TGTGCCAGCAGCCTAGCGGGAGGTTCCTACAATGAGCAGTTCTTC	CASSLAGGSYNEQFF
TRBJ1-6	-	TRBV10-3	TRBD1	TGTGCCACGGCGACGACAGGGGATAATTCACCCCTCCACTTT	CATATTGDNSPLHF
TRBJ2-2	-	TRBV3-1/TRBV3-2	-	TGTGCCAGCAGAGCCCAGGGGCAAGGTGAAAACGGGGAGCTGTTTTTT	CASRAQGQGENGELFF
TRBJ2-3	-	TRBV19	TRBD2	TGTGCCAGTAGTATCGGTCTAGCGGGAGGCACAGATACGCAGTATTTT	CASSIGLAGGTDTQYF
TRBJ2-1	-	TRBV5-1	-	TGCGCCAGCACCATCGTTGGGGGCCCGTCCTACAATGAGCAGTTCTTC	CASTIVGGPSYNEQFF
TRBJ1-2	-	TRBV19	-	TGTGCCAGTAGTCCGGGACATCCTAACTATGGCTACACCTTC	CASSPGHPNYGYTF
TRBJ1-2	-	TRBV29-1	TRBD1	TGCAGCGTTTCCGGGACAGGAACCACTAACTATGGCTACACCTTC	CSVSGTGTTNYGYTF
TRBJ1-3	-	TRBV19	-	TGTGCCAGTAGTATAACTCACAGGGCCGGAAACACCATATATTTT	CASSITHRAGNTIYF
TRBJ2-7	-	TRBV5-1	TRBD2	TGCGCCAGCAGCATTGGACTAGCGGGACCCGAGCAGTACTTC	CASSIGLAGPEQYF
TRBJ2-7	-	TRBV5-1	TRBD1	TGCGCCAGCAGCTCGGCCGGGACAGCCCTCTACGAGCAGTACTTC	CASSSAGTALYEQYF
TRBJ1-6	-	TRBV5-1	-	TGCGCCAGCAGCGCATGGACCTCCCCCGGGGATTCACCCCTCCACTTT	CASSAWTSPGDSPLHF
TRBJ2-3	-	TRBV5-1	TRBD1	TGCGCCAGCAGCTTGGCAGGCAGGGGGGATACGCAGTATTTT	CASSLAGRGDTQYF
TRBJ1-1	-	TRBV27	-	TGTGCCAGCAGTTTCAAGACAGATATGAACACTGAAGCTTTCTTT	CASSFKTDMNTEAFF
TRBJ1-5	-	TRBV19	TRBD1	TGTGCCAGTAGTTACCGGACAGGGGGAGGCAATCAGCCCCAGCATTTT	CASSYRTGGGNQPQHF
TRBJ1-6	-	TRBV10-3	-	TGTGCCATCAGTGACGCGGGTAGTTATAATTCACCCCTCCACTTT	CAISDAGSYNSPLHF
TRBJ2-1	-	TRBV19	TRBD2	TGTGCCAGTAGTATGCAGCTAGCGGGAGGGCCGTTCAATGAGCAGTTCTTC	CASSMQLAGGPFNEQFF
TRBJ2-2	-	TRBV5-1	-	TGCGCCAGCACTTTAGACACCGGGGAGCTGTTTTTT	CASTLDTGELFF
TRBJ1-2	-	TRBV4-1	-	TGCGCCAGCAGCCAGAGGGAGGGAGGAGGGAATTCCTATGGCTACACCTTC	CASSQREGGGNSYGYTF
TRBJ2-1	-	TRBV5-1	TRBD2	TGCGCCAGCAGCTTTGGGGGAGGACTAGCGGCCTACAATGAGCAGTTCTTC	CASSFGGGLAAYNEQFF
TRBJ1-1	-	TRBV10-2	-	TGCGCCACTGCCCTGACAACACGGAACACTGAAGCTTTCTTT	CATALTTRNTEAFF
TRBJ1-1	-	TRBV27	-	TGTGCCAGCAGTTTATCCCAGGGGTACACTGAAGCTTTCTTT	CASSLSQGYTEAFF
TRBJ2-5	-	TRBV3-1/TRBV3-2	TRBD1	TGTGCCAGCGCTTCGGGACAGGGGGCAGGAGAGACCCAGTACTTC	CASASGQGAGETQYF
TRBJ2-1	-	TRBV14	-	TGTGCCAGCAGCCAAGAGCGGTCGATCAATGAGCAGTTCTTC	CASSQERSINEQFF
TRBJ2-3	-	TRBV12-3/TRBV12-4	-	TGTGCCAGCAGCGAACAATATACGCAGTATTTT	CASSEQYTQYF
TRBJ2-1	-	TRBV7-6	TRBD2	TGTGCCAGCAACGACACTACGGGGACTAGCACGTACAATGAGCAGTTCTTC	CASNDTTGTSTYNEQFF
TRBJ2-1	-	TRBV9	-	TGTGCCAGCAGCGTAACCTCCGGGAGTGGTAATGAGCAGTTCTTC	CASSVTSGSGNEQFF
TRBJ2-4	-	TRBV2	TRBD2	TGTGCCAGCAGCGAAACTAGCGGGAGGAACATTCAGTACTTC	CASSETSGRNIQYF
TRBJ2-1	-	TRBV4-1	-	TGCGCCAGCAGCCAAGAAGGAGGGCAGGTATGGAGAGAGCAGTTCTTC	CASSQEGGQVWREQFF
TRBJ2-7	-	TRBV2	-	TGTGCCAGCAGACAAGCGCACGAGCAGTACTTC	CASRQAHEQYF
TRBJ2-1	-	TRBV2	-	TGTGCCAGCCTCCAGGGGACACTTGAGCAGTTCTTC	CASLQGTLEQFF
TRBJ2-5	-	TRBV29-1	TRBD2	TGCAGCGTTTGTGGGAGGGCCTACGAGACCCAGTACTTC	CSVCGRAYETQYF
TRBJ1-5	few	TRBV2	TRBD1	TGTGCCAGCAGCCCGGACAGGGGAAGTGAGCCCCAGCATTTT	CASSPDRGSEPQHF
TRBJ2-3	-	TRBV6-5	TRBD1	TGTGCCAGCGGAATAGTTGGGACAGGGTCAGATACGCAGTATTTT	CASGIVGTGSDTQYF
TRBJ1-5	-	TRBV28	-	TGTGCCAGCAGCCCTGGGCCCCCAAAGCCCCAGCATTTT	CASSPGPPKPQHF
TRBJ1-3	once	TRBV9	TRBD1	TGTGCCAGCAGCCCCCGACCCGGGACAGGGAGCTCTGGAAACACCATATATTTT	CASSPRPGTGSSGNTIYF
TRBJ2-1	-	TRBV19	TRBD1	TGTGCCAGCACCCTAGACAGGGGCGATGAGCAGTTCTTC	CASTLDRGDEQFF
TRBJ2-7	once	TRBV29-1	-	TGCAGCGTTGGCACAACAGGGATTCGGTCCTACGAGCAGTACTTC	CSVGTTGIRSYEQYF
TRBJ1-4	-	TRBV30	-	TGTGCCTGGAGTGTACAAAAAGAAAAACTGTTTTTT	CAWSVQKEKLFF
TRBJ2-3	-	TRBV15	-	TGTGCCACCAGCAGAGCGGGGTCGTGGCAAGATACGCAGTATTTT	CATSRAGSWQDTQYF
TRBJ2-5	-	TRBV6-5	-	TGTGCCAGCTATCCTAGCGTACAAGAGACCCAGTACTTC	CASYPSVQETQYF
TRBJ1-1	-	TRBV12-5	-	TGTGCTAGTGGTTTGGACAGGTACGCTGAAGCTTTCTTT	CASGLDRYAEAFF
TRBJ1-1	-	TRBV20-1	-	TGCAGTGGGGCTCGGGGGTCTGAAGCTTTCTTT	CSGARGSEAFF
TRBJ1-4	-	TRBV4-1	-	TGCGCCAGCAGCCAAGATGTGACAGAAAAACTGTTTTTT	CASSQDVTEKLFF
TRBJ2-3	-	TRBV7-3	TRBD2	TGTGCCAGCAGCTTATTGGTAGCGGGAGGCCATCGCGATACGCAGTATTTT	CASSLLVAGGHRDTQYF